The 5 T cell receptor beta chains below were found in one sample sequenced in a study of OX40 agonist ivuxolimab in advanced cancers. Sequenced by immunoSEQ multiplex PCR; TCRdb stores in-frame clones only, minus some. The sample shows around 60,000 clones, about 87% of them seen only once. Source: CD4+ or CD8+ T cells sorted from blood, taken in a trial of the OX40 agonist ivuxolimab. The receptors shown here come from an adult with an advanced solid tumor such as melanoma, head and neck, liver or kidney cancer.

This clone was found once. The DNA for the CDR3 is TGCGCCAGCAGCTTGAACGCGGGCCAAACCTACGAGCAGTACTTC. Translated: CASSLNAGQTYEQYF. The chain employs TRBV5-1 and TRBJ2-7; D is possibly TRBD2 (5 bases). V was cut by 1 base and J by 2 bases, with 13 bases left in between. Per germline, CDR1 SGHRS and CDR2 YFSETQ. CDR3 length: 15 residues.

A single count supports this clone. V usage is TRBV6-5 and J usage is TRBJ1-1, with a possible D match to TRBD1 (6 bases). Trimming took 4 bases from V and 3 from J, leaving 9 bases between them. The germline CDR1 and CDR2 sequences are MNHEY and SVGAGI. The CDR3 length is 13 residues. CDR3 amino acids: CASSWRGDTEAFF. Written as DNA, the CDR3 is TGTGCCAGCAGTTGGAGGGGGGACACTGAAGCTTTCTTT.

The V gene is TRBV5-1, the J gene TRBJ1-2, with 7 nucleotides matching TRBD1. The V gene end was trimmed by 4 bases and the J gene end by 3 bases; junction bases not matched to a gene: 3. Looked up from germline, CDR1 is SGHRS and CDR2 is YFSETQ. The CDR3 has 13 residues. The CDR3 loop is CASSRGTDYGYTF. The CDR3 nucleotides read TGCGCCAGCAGCCGCGGGACAGACTATGGCTACACCTTC.

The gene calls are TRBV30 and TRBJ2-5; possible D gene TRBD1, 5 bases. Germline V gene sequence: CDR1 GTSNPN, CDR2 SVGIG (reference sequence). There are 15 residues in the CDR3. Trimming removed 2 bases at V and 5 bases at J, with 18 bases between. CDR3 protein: CAWSRWGRGQETQYF. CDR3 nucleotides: TGTGCCTGGAGTAGGTGGGGCAGAGGTCAGGAGACCCAGTACTTC. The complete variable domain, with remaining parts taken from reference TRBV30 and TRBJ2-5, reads SQTIHQWPATLVQPVGSPLSLECTVEGTSNPNLYWYRQAAGRGLQLLFYSVGIGQISSEVPQNLSASRPQDRQFILSSKKLLLSDSGFYLCAWSRWGRGQETQYFGPGTRLLVL.

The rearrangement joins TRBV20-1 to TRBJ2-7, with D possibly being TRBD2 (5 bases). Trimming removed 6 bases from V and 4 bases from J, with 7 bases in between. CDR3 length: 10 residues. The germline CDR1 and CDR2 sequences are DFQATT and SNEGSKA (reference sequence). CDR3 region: CSAGSYEQYF. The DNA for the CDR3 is TGCAGTGCAGGGAGTTACGAGCAGTACTTC.